This TCR beta chain stems from a study of shared clonotypes between healthy human individuals. Naive CD8 isolation took CD45RO-negative cells positively selected for CCR7 and excluded terminally differentiated effector memory CD45RA+ cells. TCRdb's table, derived via immunoSEQ multiplex PCR, lists solely in-frame clones and lacks some. The top ten clones hold approximately 1.6% of a sample with about 2.2 million clones, 80% to 95% of them seen once. With regard to this clone: Antigen unknown.

The CDR3 totals 14 residues. Trimming cost V 1 base and J 2 bases, with 9 bases left between them. The V gene's germline CDR1 is SGHVS and CDR2 FQNEAQ. Findings and limits, study-wide: Compared with memory subsets, naive subsets generally had larger estimated richness.

The rearrangement joins TRBV7-8 to TRBJ2-7; TRBD1 is a possible D gene (6 bases). The sequence was collected from a man younger than 30 in good health. Some clones in this sample may be carry-over from other donors' samples. The sample was naive CD8+ T cells from PBMCs. The DNA of the CDR3 is TGTGCCAGCAGCTTAGTACAGGGCCCCTACGAGCAGTACTTC. Translated, it gives CASSLVQGPYEQYF.